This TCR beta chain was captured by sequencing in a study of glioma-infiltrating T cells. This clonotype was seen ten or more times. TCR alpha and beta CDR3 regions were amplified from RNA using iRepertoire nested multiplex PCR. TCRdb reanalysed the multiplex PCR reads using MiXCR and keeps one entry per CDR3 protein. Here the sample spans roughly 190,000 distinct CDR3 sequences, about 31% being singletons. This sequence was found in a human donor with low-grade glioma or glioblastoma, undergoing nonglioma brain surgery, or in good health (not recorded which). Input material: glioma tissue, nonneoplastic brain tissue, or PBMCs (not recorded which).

CDR3 sequence: CASSPQMNTEAFF. DNA of the CDR3: TGTGCCAGCAGCCCCCAAATGAACACTGAAGCTTTCTTT. The chain couples TRBV7-3 to TRBJ1-1; no firm D call. The CDR3 runs to 13 residues. V was clipped by 5 bases and J by 0 bases, with 7 bases between them. CDR1 is SGHTA and CDR2 is FQGTGA in the germline V gene.